This TCR beta chain was profiled in a study of blood T cell repertoires in COVID-19. This CDR3 spans 15 amino acids. Germline CDR1 reads MNHEY; CDR2 reads SVGAGI. V lost 6 bases and J 2 bases, leaving 16 bases between the germline ends. Sequencing used immunoSEQ multiplex PCR; TCRdb keeps in-frame clones, though not all of them. The sample includes tens of thousands of clones, approximately 90% of them seen just once. This sequence was found in an older woman with active COVID-19. This chain links TRBV6-5 with TRBJ1-2; no clear D gene. The sequenced sample was peripheral blood. The CDR3, as DNA: TGTGCCAGCAGATCCGGGGAGGGTGGAAACTATGGCTACACCTTC. This sequence encodes CASRSGEGGNYGYTF.